This T cell receptor beta chain was recorded in a study of blood T cell repertoires in COVID-19. Study summary: Sample material is recorded as cDNA or gDNA derived from T cells, B-cell-depleted T cells, or PBMCs.

In the authors' methods: From reference gene primer amplification, estimates of nucleated cell counts were derived. Data came from immunoSEQ multiplex PCR; TCRdb stores just in-frame clones and leaves some out. The DNA was the basis for D and trimming; V, J and clone size are from that table. The data hold a few hundred thousand clones, with roughly 80% observed a single time. V dropped 3 bases and J dropped 3 bases, with 9 bases sitting between them. This CDR3 is 14 amino acids long. Germline CDR1 is MGHRA and CDR2 is YSYEKL. The receptor was isolated from a woman aged 50 to 60 with acute or convalescent COVID-19. The sample taken for sequencing was peripheral blood. The V call is TRBV4-1, the J call TRBJ1-3; D gene ambiguous. The CDR3, as DNA: TGCGCCAGCAGCCAGGCAGATCATGGAAACACCATATATTTT. Encoded protein: CASSQADHGNTIYF.